The 11 T cell receptor beta chains presented below share a single source sample, sequenced in a study of cytomegalovirus exposure and HLA in healthy donors. Primers included in the PCR were 60 Vbeta and 13 Jbeta primers. The table came from immunoSEQ multiplex PCR; TCRdb's copy has only in-frame clones and leaves some out. The sample records more than 100,000 clones, around four fifths being singletons. Material: PBMCs. The receptor set was obtained from a man between 60 and 70 years old in good health and CMV-seropositive.

As for this clone: Other DNA sequences from this sample encode an identical CDR3 as well. The CDR3 reads CASSLSGGAETQYF. The CDR3 DNA reads as TGCGCCAGCAGCTTGAGCGGGGGGGCGGAGACCCAGTACTTC. The rearrangement links TRBV5-1 to TRBJ2-5; 10 nucleotides line up with TRBD2. The ends lost 1 base at V and 5 bases at J; junction bases unmatched: 2. This CDR3 spans 14 amino acids. CDR1 is SGHRS and CDR2 is YFSETQ in the germline V gene.

V is TRBV5-1 and J is TRBJ1-1; 8 nucleotides match TRBD1. Trimming cost V 5 bases and J 1 base; bases outside gene matches: 7. In germline, CDR1 is SGHRS, CDR2 YFSETQ. The CDR3 is made up of 15 amino acids. CDR3: CASRTGQGRNTEAFF. CDR3 DNA sequence: TGCGCCAGCAGAACTGGACAGGGTCGGAACACTGAAGCTTTCTTT. The full variable domain, completed using reference TRBV5-1 and TRBJ1-1, is KAGVTQTPRYLIKTRGQQVTLSCSPISGHRSVSWYQQTPGQGLQFLFEYFSETQRNKGNFPGRFSGRQFSNSRSEMNVSTLELGDSALYLCASRTGQGRNTEAFFGQGTRLTVV.

This chain connects TRBV2 to TRBJ2-5, with 7 bases matching TRBD1. Germline V gene lookup returns CDR1 SNHLY and CDR2 FYNNEI. The CDR3 sequence is 13 residues long. V lost 10 bases to trimming and J lost 2 bases; unmatched junction nucleotides: 7. Here the CDR3 DNA reads TGTGCCACCACCGGGGACAGACAAGAGACCCAGTACTTC. Encoded protein: CATTGDRQETQYF.

V and J are TRBV30 and TRBJ1-3, with 12 bases identical to TRBD1. This CDR3 spans 15 amino acids. After removal of 2 bases from V and 8 bases from J, the junction contained 7 bases not matched to a gene. CDR1 is GTSNPN and CDR2 is SVGIG in the germline V gene (reference sequence). CDR3 amino acids: CAWSTGTGGTDTIYF. CDR3 bases: TGTGCCTGGAGTACCGGGACAGGGGGCACGGACACCATATATTTT. Using reference TRBV30 and TRBJ1-3 for the parts outside the CDR3, the full variable domain is SQTIHQWPATLVQPVGSPLSLECTVEGTSNPNLYWYRQAAGRGLQLLFYSVGIGQISSEVPQNLSASRPQDRQFILSSKKLLLSDSGFYLCAWSTGTGGTDTIYFGEGSWLTVV.

The V gene is TRBV5-6, the J gene TRBJ1-5; the D is unclear. V gave up 0 bases and J gave up 1 base, with 5 bases separating them. The CDR3 is made up of 14 amino acids. The germline V gene encodes CDR1 SGHDT and CDR2 YYEEEE. The CDR3 region is CASSLGRSNQPQHF. The CDR3 coding sequence is TGTGCCAGCAGCTTGGGCAGGAGCAATCAGCCCCAGCATTTT.

The chain joins TRBV5-1 to TRBJ2-7, with D maybe TRBD1 (5 bases). The CDR3 length is 13 residues. V was trimmed by 9 bases and J by 2 bases, leaving 15 bases between them. Germline V gives CDR1 SGHRS, CDR2 YFSETQ. CDR3 region: CATTMTATYEQYF. CDR3 bases: TGCGCCACCACGATGACAGCGACCTACGAGCAGTACTTC. The variable domain in full, with the rest retrieved from reference TRBV5-1 and TRBJ2-7, is KAGVTQTPRYLIKTRGQQVTLSCSPISGHRSVSWYQQTPGQGLQFLFEYFSETQRNKGNFPGRFSGRQFSNSRSEMNVSTLELGDSALYLCATTMTATYEQYFGPGTRLTVT.

The rearrangement uses TRBV28 and TRBJ2-2; a possible D gene is TRBD1 (6 bases). Germline loops: CDR1 MDHEN, CDR2 SYDVKM. CDR3 length: 14 residues. V was cut by 2 bases and J by 7 bases, with 11 bases left in between. The CDR3: CASSLSYRDGELFF. DNA of the CDR3: TGTGCCAGCAGTTTAAGCTACAGGGACGGGGAGCTGTTTTTT.

V gene TRBV5-1 combines with J gene TRBJ1-4, with TRBD1 matching 8 bases. The CDR3 extends over 16 amino acids. The V and J ends lost 4 bases and 7 bases, in that order; junction bases with no gene match: 12. The germline V gene encodes CDR1 SGHRS and CDR2 YFSETQ. The DNA for the CDR3 is TGCGCCAGCAGCCGGGGATCGGGCAGGGGGCCTGAAAAACTGTTTTTT. Translated: CASSRGSGRGPEKLFF.

CDR3 DNA: TGCGCCAGCAGCTTGGGGGCGGGAGGTGCCTACAATGAGCAGTTCTTC. Protein product: CASSLGAGGAYNEQFF. The chain joins TRBV5-1 to TRBJ2-1; TRBD2 aligns across 8 bases. This CDR3 is built from 16 residues. V was clipped by 0 bases and J by 2 bases; unmatched bases: 4. Germline V gene data show CDR1 as SGHRS and CDR2 as YFSETQ. The full variable domain, with the rest looked up from reference TRBV5-1 and TRBJ2-1, is KAGVTQTPRYLIKTRGQQVTLSCSPISGHRSVSWYQQTPGQGLQFLFEYFSETQRNKGNFPGRFSGRQFSNSRSEMNVSTLELGDSALYLCASSLGAGGAYNEQFFGPGTRLTVL.

This clone was seen only a few times. The chain has TRBV5-1 and TRBJ1-1; D unclear. The ends were cut back, 0 bases at V and 0 bases at J, with 6 bases in the middle. This CDR3 spans 14 amino acids. The germline V gene encodes CDR1 SGHRS and CDR2 YFSETQ. The CDR3 sequence: CASSLAPLNTEAFF. CDR3 DNA sequence: TGCGCCAGCAGCTTGGCCCCTCTGAACACTGAAGCTTTCTTT.

The genes are TRBV28 and TRBJ2-4; D is possibly TRBD1 (6 bases). Trimming took 7 bases from V and 0 from J, leaving 13 bases between them. CDR1 and CDR2 (germline): MDHEN, SYDVKM. This CDR3 is 15 amino acids long. In nucleotides, the CDR3 is TGTGCCAGCATGGGGACACAACTAGCCAAAAACATTCAGTACTTC. Amino acids: CASMGTQLAKNIQYF.